This T cell receptor beta chain was sequenced for a study of T cell responses to AZD1222 COVID-19 vaccine. General observations from the study: The sample set comprised mostly white British donors with more females, and clonal diversity was possibly underestimated.

Regarding this clone: Antigen: not known.

Using immunoSEQ multiplex PCR, the repertoire was profiled, and TCRdb retains in-frame clones only, with some absent. The sample contains about 140,000 clones, approximately 90% of which appear only once. The V end was cut by 6 bases, the J end by 3 bases, with 18 bases between. Germline V gene lookup returns CDR1 MNHEY and CDR2 SMNVEV (reference sequence). The CDR3 is 15 residues long. This clonotype was obtained from an adult who received the AZD1222 COVID-19 vaccine. Here the sequenced sample was peripheral blood, taken 28 days after the second AZD1222 dose. The chain is built from TRBV27 and TRBJ2-7, with D possibly matching TRBD2 (6 bases). CDR3 region: CASRLGGGLVYEQYF. In DNA form, the CDR3 reads TGTGCCAGCAGGTTGGGTGGGGGGTTGGTCTACGAGCAGTACTTC.